The rows below give T cell receptor beta chains drawn from one sample of a study of blood T cell repertoires in COVID-19. Method: immunoSEQ multiplex PCR; TCRdb's copy keeps in-frame clones and lacks some. The sample has a few hundred thousand clones, 80% to 90% seen once. Sequences were obtained from PBMCs or T cells enriched from blood (not recorded which). The receptors shown here come from a woman between 45 and 65 years old with acute COVID-19. CDR3s include the opening cysteine and the closing phenylalanine or tryptophan. D genes are given only for firm matches. For some rows the clone size is stated as once, few or many, or as a class when expanded; others skip it.

V gene: TRBV2; clone size: .; J gene: TRBJ1-5; D gene: TRBD1; CDR3 protein: CASSVGQGEWKPQHF; CDR3 DNA: TGTGCCAGCAGTGTAGGCCAGGGGGAGTGGAAGCCCCAGCATTTT
V gene: TRBV10-3; clone size: .; J gene: TRBJ2-2; D gene: TRBD1; CDR3 protein: CAISERWGQGALYTGELFF; CDR3 DNA: TGTGCCATCAGTGAACGGTGGGGACAGGGGGCATTATACACCGGGGAGCTGTTTTTT
V gene: TRBV12-3/TRBV12-4; clone size: .; J gene: TRBJ2-1; D gene: .; CDR3 protein: CASTTESYNEQFF; CDR3 DNA: TGTGCCAGCACCACAGAGTCCTACAATGAGCAGTTCTTC
V gene: TRBV29-1; clone size: .; J gene: TRBJ2-3; D gene: TRBD2; CDR3 protein: CSVGAGGTDTQYF; CDR3 DNA: TGCAGCGTTGGGGCGGGAGGGACAGATACGCAGTATTTT
V gene: TRBV5-1; clone size: few; J gene: TRBJ1-1; D gene: .; CDR3 protein: CASSLELLKNTEAFF; CDR3 DNA: TGCGCCAGCAGCTTGGAGTTACTCAAGAACACTGAAGCTTTCTTT
V gene: TRBV30; clone size: .; J gene: TRBJ2-7; D gene: TRBD1; CDR3 protein: CALDRGVREQYF; CDR3 DNA: TGTGCCTTAGACAGGGGGGTTCGGGAGCAGTACTTC
V gene: TRBV3-1/TRBV3-2; clone size: .; J gene: TRBJ2-3; D gene: .; CDR3 protein: CASSLQRAVTDTQYF; CDR3 DNA: TGTGCCAGCAGCCTCCAGCGGGCCGTCACAGATACGCAGTATTTT
V gene: TRBV2; clone size: .; J gene: TRBJ2-1; D gene: .; CDR3 protein: CASSEYQLVALYQDEQFF; CDR3 DNA: TGTGCCAGCAGTGAATACCAACTCGTGGCTCTCTACCAGGATGAGCAGTTCTTC
V gene: TRBV10-3; clone size: .; J gene: TRBJ2-7; D gene: TRBD2; CDR3 protein: CATGGEGGSYEQYF; CDR3 DNA: TGTGCCACGGGGGGGGAGGGTGGCTCCTACGAGCAGTACTTC
V gene: TRBV6-5; clone size: .; J gene: TRBJ2-7; D gene: .; CDR3 protein: CASSYGSVNYEQYF; CDR3 DNA: TGTGCCAGCAGTTACGGCAGTGTAAACTACGAGCAGTACTTC
V gene: TRBV5-1; clone size: .; J gene: TRBJ2-2; D gene: .; CDR3 protein: CASSLVVDTGELFF; CDR3 DNA: TGCGCCAGCAGCTTGGTCGTCGACACCGGGGAGCTGTTTTTT
V gene: TRBV14; clone size: .; J gene: TRBJ1-6; D gene: .; CDR3 protein: CASSQRNRENSYNSPLHF; CDR3 DNA: TGTGCCAGCAGCCAACGTAACCGGGAGAACTCCTATAATTCACCCCTCCACTTT
V gene: TRBV11-3; clone size: .; J gene: TRBJ1-6; D gene: .; CDR3 protein: CASSLDLTSGDTYNSPLHF; CDR3 DNA: TGTGCCAGCAGCTTAGATCTCACATCGGGGGATACCTATAATTCACCCCTCCACTTT
V gene: TRBV3-1/TRBV3-2; clone size: .; J gene: TRBJ2-1; D gene: TRBD1; CDR3 protein: CASSFPSRGQGVGEQFF; CDR3 DNA: TGTGCCAGCAGCTTCCCCTCTCGGGGACAGGGGGTCGGTGAGCAGTTCTTC
V gene: TRBV10-2; clone size: .; J gene: TRBJ2-1; D gene: TRBD1; CDR3 protein: CASSLDRDEQFF; CDR3 DNA: TGCGCCAGCAGTTTAGACAGGGATGAGCAGTTCTTC
V gene: TRBV30; clone size: .; J gene: TRBJ2-1; D gene: TRBD2; CDR3 protein: CAWSGTSGSNEQFF; CDR3 DNA: TGTGCCTGGAGTGGGACTAGCGGCTCCAATGAGCAGTTCTTC
V gene: TRBV18; clone size: .; J gene: TRBJ2-1; D gene: TRBD2; CDR3 protein: CASSGGGARNEQFF; CDR3 DNA: TGTGCCAGCTCAGGCGGGGGGGCGAGGAATGAGCAGTTCTTC
V gene: TRBV14; clone size: .; J gene: TRBJ1-2; D gene: .; CDR3 protein: CASSHLRGSLNYGYTF; CDR3 DNA: TGTGCCAGCAGCCATCTAAGGGGCAGTCTTAACTATGGCTACACCTTC
V gene: TRBV2; clone size: .; J gene: TRBJ2-1; D gene: .; CDR3 protein: CASSGSSSRDEQFF; CDR3 DNA: TGTGCCAGCAGTGGTTCTTCGTCTCGGGATGAGCAGTTCTTC
V gene: TRBV15; clone size: .; J gene: TRBJ2-7; D gene: .; CDR3 protein: CATSTDEEMQGFWYEQYF; CDR3 DNA: TGTGCCACCAGCACCGATGAGGAGATGCAGGGTTTTTGGTACGAGCAGTACTTC
V gene: TRBV7-9; clone size: .; J gene: TRBJ1-1; D gene: TRBD1; CDR3 protein: CASSLNTGGTEAFF; CDR3 DNA: TGTGCCAGCAGCTTAAATACAGGGGGTACTGAAGCTTTCTTT
V gene: TRBV3-1/TRBV3-2; clone size: .; J gene: TRBJ1-1; D gene: TRBD1; CDR3 protein: CASGGDRANTEAFF; CDR3 DNA: TGTGCCAGCGGGGGGGACAGGGCGAACACTGAAGCTTTCTTT
V gene: TRBV5-1; clone size: .; J gene: TRBJ2-1; D gene: TRBD1; CDR3 protein: CASSKGQGGYNEQFF; CDR3 DNA: TGCGCCAGCAGCAAGGGACAGGGGGGCTACAATGAGCAGTTCTTC
V gene: TRBV24-1; clone size: once; J gene: TRBJ2-7; D gene: .; CDR3 protein: CATSDQGRGTYEQYF; CDR3 DNA: TGTGCCACCAGTGATCAGGGCAGGGGCACCTACGAGCAGTACTTC
V gene: TRBV18; clone size: .; J gene: TRBJ2-1; D gene: .; CDR3 protein: CASSPVIYNEQFF; CDR3 DNA: TGTGCCAGCTCACCAGTCATTTACAATGAGCAGTTCTTC
V gene: TRBV10-3; clone size: few; J gene: TRBJ1-1; D gene: TRBD1; CDR3 protein: CAMNTPGQGVYETFF; CDR3 DNA: TGTGCCATGAACACCCCGGGACAGGGTGTATATGAAACTTTCTTT
V gene: TRBV7-3; clone size: .; J gene: TRBJ2-2; D gene: .; CDR3 protein: CASSFAGPGELFF; CDR3 DNA: TGTGCCAGCAGCTTTGCTGGGCCCGGGGAGCTGTTTTTT
V gene: TRBV28; clone size: .; J gene: TRBJ2-7; D gene: TRBD1; CDR3 protein: CASSSFGQGSDEQYF; CDR3 DNA: TGTGCCAGCAGTTCCTTCGGACAGGGGAGCGACGAGCAGTACTTC
V gene: TRBV6-6; clone size: .; J gene: TRBJ2-7; D gene: .; CDR3 protein: CASSGTGNDYEQYF; CDR3 DNA: TGTGCCAGCAGCGGGACTGGAAATGACTACGAGCAGTACTTC
V gene: TRBV14; clone size: .; J gene: TRBJ2-5; D gene: .; CDR3 protein: CASSQVSGARGTQYF; CDR3 DNA: TGTGCCAGCAGCCAAGTCTCAGGGGCGCGAGGGACCCAGTACTTC
V gene: TRBV27; clone size: .; J gene: TRBJ1-1; D gene: .; CDR3 protein: CASSNRDRGTEAFF; CDR3 DNA: TGTGCCAGCTCAAACAGGGATCGGGGCACTGAAGCTTTCTTT
V gene: TRBV19; clone size: .; J gene: TRBJ1-5; D gene: TRBD1; CDR3 protein: CASSMRVGDRPNQPQHF; CDR3 DNA: TGTGCCAGTAGTATGAGGGTTGGGGACAGGCCAAATCAGCCCCAGCATTTT
V gene: TRBV11-1; clone size: once; J gene: TRBJ1-1; D gene: .; CDR3 protein: CASGQGMNTEAFF; CDR3 DNA: TGTGCCAGCGGCCAGGGTATGAACACTGAAGCTTTCTTT
V gene: TRBV5-1; clone size: .; J gene: TRBJ2-3; D gene: .; CDR3 protein: CASSNDGVRTDTQYF; CDR3 DNA: TGCGCCAGCAGCAACGACGGGGTACGCACAGATACGCAGTATTTT
V gene: TRBV2; clone size: .; J gene: TRBJ1-3; D gene: .; CDR3 protein: CASSPRGSGNTIYF; CDR3 DNA: TGTGCCAGCAGTCCGAGGGGGTCTGGAAACACCATATATTTT
V gene: TRBV18; clone size: .; J gene: TRBJ2-7; D gene: .; CDR3 protein: CASSGGQPGSYEQYF; CDR3 DNA: TGTGCCAGCTCAGGGGGACAACCGGGTTCCTACGAGCAGTACTTC
V gene: TRBV6-5; clone size: .; J gene: TRBJ2-7; D gene: TRBD2; CDR3 protein: CASSRGLAGDEQYF; CDR3 DNA: TGTGCCAGCAGTCGGGGACTAGCGGGAGACGAGCAGTACTTC
V gene: TRBV28; clone size: few; J gene: TRBJ1-3; D gene: TRBD1; CDR3 protein: CASRDRGLKTIYF; CDR3 DNA: TGTGCCAGCCGGGACAGGGGGCTAAAGACCATATATTTT
V gene: TRBV28; clone size: .; J gene: TRBJ1-1; D gene: TRBD1; CDR3 protein: CASSSWTGLTFF; CDR3 DNA: TGTGCCAGCAGTTCCTGGACAGGGTTAACTTTCTTT
V gene: TRBV27; clone size: .; J gene: TRBJ2-5; D gene: .; CDR3 protein: CASSYRSRGETQYF; CDR3 DNA: TGTGCCAGCAGTTATCGTTCTCGAGGAGAGACCCAGTACTTC
V gene: TRBV13; clone size: .; J gene: TRBJ2-3; D gene: .; CDR3 protein: CASSLSYTDTQYF; CDR3 DNA: TGTGCCAGCAGCTTATCGTACACAGATACGCAGTATTTT
V gene: TRBV13; clone size: once; J gene: TRBJ1-4; D gene: .; CDR3 protein: CASSLGHPQLEKLFF; CDR3 DNA: TGTGCCAGCAGCTTAGGGCACCCGCAACTTGAAAAACTGTTTTTT
V gene: TRBV7-3; clone size: .; J gene: TRBJ2-1; D gene: .; CDR3 protein: CASSPQSSDEQFF; CDR3 DNA: TGTGCCAGCAGCCCCCAATCTAGCGATGAGCAGTTCTTC
V gene: TRBV25-1; clone size: .; J gene: TRBJ2-5; D gene: .; CDR3 protein: CASGGYRGRETQYF; CDR3 DNA: TGTGCCAGCGGGGGGTACAGGGGCCGAGAGACCCAGTACTTC
V gene: TRBV19; clone size: .; J gene: TRBJ1-2; D gene: .; CDR3 protein: CAITDRNYGYTF; CDR3 DNA: TGTGCCATTACGGACAGAAACTATGGCTACACCTTC
V gene: TRBV6-5; clone size: .; J gene: TRBJ2-5; D gene: TRBD2; CDR3 protein: CASSPLAGKETQYF; CDR3 DNA: TGTGCCAGCAGCCCCCTAGCGGGAAAAGAGACCCAGTACTTC
V gene: TRBV28; clone size: .; J gene: TRBJ1-2; D gene: .; CDR3 protein: CASSFSRGKSYGYTF; CDR3 DNA: TGTGCCAGCAGCTTCTCCAGGGGAAAGAGCTATGGCTACACCTTC
V gene: TRBV27; clone size: .; J gene: TRBJ1-4; D gene: .; CDR3 protein: CASRPQGLGNEKLFF; CDR3 DNA: TGTGCCAGCAGACCCCAGGGGTTGGGTAATGAAAAACTGTTTTTT
V gene: TRBV27; clone size: .; J gene: TRBJ2-5; D gene: TRBD2; CDR3 protein: CASSLVLAGGPETQYF; CDR3 DNA: TGTGCCAGCAGTTTGGTACTAGCGGGAGGGCCGGAGACCCAGTACTTC
V gene: TRBV23-1; clone size: .; J gene: TRBJ1-5; D gene: TRBD1; CDR3 protein: CASSPTRGEVGTGGNQPQHF; CDR3 DNA: TGCGCCAGCAGTCCAACGCGGGGTGAGGTAGGGACAGGGGGCAATCAGCCCCAGCATTTT
V gene: TRBV28; clone size: .; J gene: TRBJ2-7; D gene: .; CDR3 protein: CASSLYRDTSYEQYF; CDR3 DNA: TGTGCCAGCAGTTTATATCGGGACACCTCCTACGAGCAGTACTTC
V gene: TRBV5-1; clone size: .; J gene: TRBJ1-2; D gene: .; CDR3 protein: CASSRDGVEAYGYTF; CDR3 DNA: TGCGCCAGCAGCCGCGACGGGGTGGAGGCCTATGGCTACACCTTC
V gene: TRBV3-1/TRBV3-2; clone size: .; J gene: TRBJ1-1; D gene: .; CDR3 protein: CASSQDEARGAFF; CDR3 DNA: TGTGCCAGCAGCCAAGATGAGGCCCGTGGGGCTTTCTTT
V gene: TRBV28; clone size: .; J gene: TRBJ2-5; D gene: .; CDR3 protein: CASSLAGIETQYF; CDR3 DNA: TGTGCCAGCAGTTTAGCGGGGATAGAGACCCAGTACTTC